This T cell receptor beta chain was sequenced in a study of blood T cell repertoires in COVID-19. Background on the study: There were acute and convalescent COVID-19 samples, and they came from the United States, Italy and Spain. From T cells, B-cell-depleted T cells, or PBMCs came the material, which was cDNA or gDNA.

The CDR3 covers 13 residues. Germline V gene lookup returns CDR1 SGHTA and CDR2 FQGTGA. The V end was cut by 5 bases, the J end by 8 bases, with 15 bases between. Cohort 3 recovered donors had two negative PCRs, clearance, or symptom resolution. Per the authors' pipeline: The assay estimated nucleated cells by amplifying reference gene primers. Data came from immunoSEQ multiplex PCR; TCRdb stores just in-frame clones and leaves some out. The V and J calls and the clone size are those of that table, but D and trimming were determined from the DNA. The repertoire includes some 130,000 clones, approximately 86% of them detected once, and around 2.3% sits in the top ten.

The material sequenced was PBMCs or T cells enriched from blood (not recorded which). The TCR comes from a woman aged 45-65 years who had recovered from COVID-19. The V gene is TRBV7-3, the J gene TRBJ1-2; D is uncertain. CDR3 sequence: CASSDRAGEGYTF. The CDR3 nucleotides are TGTGCCAGCAGCGACCGGGCGGGTGAGGGCTACACCTTC.